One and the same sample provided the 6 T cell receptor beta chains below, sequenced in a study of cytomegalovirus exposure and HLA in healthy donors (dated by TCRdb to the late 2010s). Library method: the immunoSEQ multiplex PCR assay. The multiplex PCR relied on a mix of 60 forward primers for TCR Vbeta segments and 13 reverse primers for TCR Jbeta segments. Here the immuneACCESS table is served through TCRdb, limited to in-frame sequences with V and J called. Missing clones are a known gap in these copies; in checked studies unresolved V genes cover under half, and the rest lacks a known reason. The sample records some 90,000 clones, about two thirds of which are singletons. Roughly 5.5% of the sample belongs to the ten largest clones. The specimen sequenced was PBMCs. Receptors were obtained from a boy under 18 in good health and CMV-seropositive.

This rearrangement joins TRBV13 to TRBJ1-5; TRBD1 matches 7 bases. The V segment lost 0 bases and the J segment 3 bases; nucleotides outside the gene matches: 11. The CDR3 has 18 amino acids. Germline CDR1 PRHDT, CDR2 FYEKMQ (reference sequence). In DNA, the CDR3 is TGTGCCAGCAGCTTAGGCCTAATGGACAGGAGCCTCAATCAGCCCCAGCATTTT. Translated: CASSLGLMDRSLNQPQHF.

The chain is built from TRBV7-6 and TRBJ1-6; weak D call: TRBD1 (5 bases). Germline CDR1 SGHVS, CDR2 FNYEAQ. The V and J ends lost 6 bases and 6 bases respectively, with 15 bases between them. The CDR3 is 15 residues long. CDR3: CASSRYGGGNSPLHF. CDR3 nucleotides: TGTGCCAGCAGTCGGTACGGGGGAGGTAATTCACCCCTCCACTTT.

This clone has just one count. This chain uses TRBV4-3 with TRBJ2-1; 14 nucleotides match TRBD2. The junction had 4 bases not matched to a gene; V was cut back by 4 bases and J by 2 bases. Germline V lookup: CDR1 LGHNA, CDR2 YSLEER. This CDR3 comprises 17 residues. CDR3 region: CASSPGLAGGPYNEQFF. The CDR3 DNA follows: TGCGCCAGCAGCCCCGGACTAGCGGGAGGACCCTACAATGAGCAGTTCTTC.

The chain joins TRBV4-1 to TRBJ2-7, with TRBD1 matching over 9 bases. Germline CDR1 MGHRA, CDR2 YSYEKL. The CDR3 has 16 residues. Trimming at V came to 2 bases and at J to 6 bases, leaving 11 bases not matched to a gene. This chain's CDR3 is CASSQPDRGAGAEQYF. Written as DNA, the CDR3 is TGCGCCAGCAGCCAACCCGACAGGGGGGCAGGGGCCGAGCAGTACTTC.

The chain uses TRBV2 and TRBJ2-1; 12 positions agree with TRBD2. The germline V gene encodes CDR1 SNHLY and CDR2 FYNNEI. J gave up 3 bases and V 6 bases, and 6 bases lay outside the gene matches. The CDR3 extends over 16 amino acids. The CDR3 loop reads CASSPRTSGIYNEQFF. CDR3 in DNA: TGTGCCAGCAGCCCCCGGACTAGCGGGATCTACAATGAGCAGTTCTTC. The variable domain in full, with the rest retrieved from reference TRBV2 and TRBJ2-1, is EPEVTQTPSHQVTQMGQEVILRCVPISNHLYFYWYRQILGQKVEFLVSFYNNEISEKSEIFDDQFSVERPDGSNFTLKIRSTKLEDSAMYFCASSPRTSGIYNEQFFGPGTRLTVL.

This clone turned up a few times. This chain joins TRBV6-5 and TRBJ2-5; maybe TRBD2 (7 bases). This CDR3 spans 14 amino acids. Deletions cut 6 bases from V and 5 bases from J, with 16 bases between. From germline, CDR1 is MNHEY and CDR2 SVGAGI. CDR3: CASRTSWGGETQYF. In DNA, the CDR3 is TGTGCCAGCAGAACTAGTTGGGGGGGCGAGACCCAGTACTTC.